One and the same sample provided the 14 T cell receptor beta chains below, sequenced in a study of blood T cell repertoires in COVID-19. Clones were sequenced by immunoSEQ multiplex PCR, and TCRdb holds only the in-frame ones, with some missing. The table includes about 260,000 clones, roughly 88% detected once. The sample was PBMCs or T cells enriched from blood (not recorded which). The receptors originated from a woman in her 50s who had recovered from COVID-19.

This rearrangement joins TRBV27 to TRBJ2-3, with D possibly TRBD1 on 6 matching bases. Germline CDR1 is MNHEY and CDR2 is SMNVEV (reference sequence). The CDR3 is 15 residues long. V lost 2 bases and J 2 bases, leaving 11 bases between the germline ends. CDR3 region: CASSLQQGNTDTQYF. Here the CDR3 DNA reads TGTGCCAGCAGTTTACAACAGGGAAACACAGATACGCAGTATTTT.

A single count supports this clone. This chain uses TRBV7-9 with TRBJ1-1; a weak D match, TRBD1 (5 bases). V lost 1 base, J lost 1 base, and 7 bases lay in between. Germline V CDR1 and CDR2: SEHNR, FQNEAQ (reference sequence). The length of the CDR3 is 14 residues. The CDR3 DNA is TGTGCCAGCAGCTTAGTTCAGGGGAACACTGAAGCTTTCTTT. This codes for CASSLVQGNTEAFF.

The chain combines TRBV5-5 with TRBJ1-5; D may be TRBD1 (5 bases). V lost 1 base to trimming and J lost 2 bases, with 10 bases between them. Germline V gene lookup returns CDR1 SGHKS and CDR2 YYEKEE (reference sequence). The CDR3 covers 15 residues. CDR3 residues: CASSLFTGRNQPQHF. CDR3 in DNA: TGTGCCAGCAGCTTGTTCACAGGCCGCAATCAGCCCCAGCATTTT.

This chain connects TRBV7-3 to TRBJ1-2; 8 nucleotides line up with TRBD1. From germline, CDR1 is SGHTA and CDR2 FQGTGA. This CDR3 spans 13 amino acids. V shed 10 bases and J 4 bases; nucleotides not matched to a gene: 8. Written as DNA, the CDR3 is TGTGCCACAGGACAGGGATCCATCTATGGCTACACCTTC. As protein: CATGQGSIYGYTF.

J is TRBJ2-3 and V is TRBV24-1; D not certain. Trimming shortened V by 4 bases and J by 2 bases, and 21 bases separated the two germline ends. This CDR3 is 18 amino acids long. Germline values: CDR1 KGHDR, CDR2 SFDVKD. CDR3 sequence reads: CATSDPSAHDDTTDTQYF. Here the CDR3 DNA reads TGTGCCACCAGTGACCCATCCGCCCATGATGACACCACAGATACGCAGTATTTT.

The rearrangement uses TRBV18 and TRBJ1-4, with D maybe TRBD1 (5 bases). CDR3 length: 15 amino acids. The V gene lost 3 bases and the J gene lost 8 bases, with 16 bases spanning the gap. The V gene's germline CDR1 is KGHSH and CDR2 LQKENI. DNA for the CDR3: TGTGCCAGCTCACCTGGGTCGCAGGGTTGGGAAAAACTGTTTTTT. This translates into CASSPGSQGWEKLFF.

The chain links TRBV2 to TRBJ2-1; 10 bases align to TRBD2. Germline loops: CDR1 SNHLY, CDR2 FYNNEI. The CDR3 covers 14 residues. V was pared by 8 bases and J by 8 bases, with 9 bases of the junction left unmatched. CDR3 bases: TGTGCCAGCGAAGCGGGGGGGCCTTTCGATGAGCAGTTCTTC. Amino acid sequence: CASEAGGPFDEQFF. The full variable domain, in which reference TRBV2 and TRBJ2-1 provide the parts outside the CDR3, is EPEVTQTPSHQVTQMGQEVILRCVPISNHLYFYWYRQILGQKVEFLVSFYNNEISEKSEIFDDQFSVERPDGSNFTLKIRSTKLEDSAMYFCASEAGGPFDEQFFGPGTRLTVL.

The V and J genes are TRBV6-2 or TRBV6-3 and TRBJ2-6, with 9 bases lining up with TRBD1. V dropped 5 bases and J dropped 4; count of bases not matched to a gene: 12. The germline gives CDR1 MNHEY, CDR2 SVGEGT. CDR3 length equals 18 residues. Here the CDR3 reads CASSDYRGPSQGANVLTF. In nucleotides, the CDR3 is TGTGCCAGCAGTGACTACAGGGGGCCGTCCCAGGGGGCCAACGTCCTGACTTTC.

J is TRBJ2-1 and V is TRBV7-2; 10 positions match TRBD2. With V trimmed by 8 bases and J by 11 bases, 12 bases remained unmatched. The CDR3 is made up of 14 amino acids. The germline gives CDR1 SGHTA, CDR2 FQGNSA. CDR3 DNA: TGTGCCAGCCAACTAGCGGGGTTCTCCCGGCAGCAGTTCTTC. It encodes CASQLAGFSRQQFF. The full variable domain, its missing parts supplied by reference TRBV7-2 and TRBJ2-1, is GAGVSQSPSNKVTEKGKDVELRCDPISGHTALYWYRQSLGQGLEFLIYFQGNSAPDKSGLPSDRFSAERTGGSVSTLTIQRTQQEDSAVYLCASQLAGFSRQQFFGPGTRLTVL.

The chain uses TRBV5-6 and TRBJ1-1; maybe TRBD1 (6 bases). Germline V gene data show CDR1 as SGHDT and CDR2 as YYEEEE. The CDR3 sequence is 13 residues long. V lost 0 bases and J lost 6, with 9 bases in between. DNA for the CDR3: TGTGCCAGCAGCTTGGGGGGGCTCGCTGAAGCTTTCTTT. This sequence encodes CASSLGGLAEAFF.

The chain combines TRBV11-2 with TRBJ2-2; TRBD1 matches at 8 bases. V was pared by 5 bases and J by 4 bases, with 6 bases of the junction left unmatched. This CDR3 comprises 15 residues. CDR1 SGHAT and CDR2 FQNNGV come from the germline V gene. DNA for the CDR3: TGTGCCAGCAGCCCCTCAGGGGGCGGCACCGGGGAGCTGTTTTTT. Amino acid sequence: CASSPSGGGTGELFF.

The CDR3: CAWSGEAPRLSGYTF. CDR3 DNA sequence: TGTGCCTGGAGCGGGGAGGCCCCTCGTCTGAGTGGCTACACCTTC. This chain joins TRBV30 and TRBJ1-2; no definite D call. The CDR3 is made up of 15 amino acids. CDR1 is GTSNPN and CDR2 is SVGIG in the germline V gene (reference sequence). Between the trimmed V and J ends, which lost 3 bases and 7 bases, there was a span of 21 bases.

The CDR3 spells CASSQVSGQLSNQPQHF. CDR3 DNA sequence: TGCGCCAGCAGCCAAGTTTCCGGACAGCTTAGCAATCAGCCCCAGCATTTT. This sequence joins TRBV4-1 and TRBJ1-5; D perhaps matches TRBD1 (6 bases). The CDR3 spans 17 residues. The germline V and J ends were trimmed by 1 base and 0 bases, with 13 bases remaining between them. Germline V gives CDR1 MGHRA, CDR2 YSYEKL.

V gene TRBV19 combines with J gene TRBJ1-1; D perhaps matches TRBD1 (6 bases). CDR3 length: 14 amino acids. Trimming shortened V by 3 bases and J by 0 bases, and 8 bases separated the two germline ends. The V gene's germline CDR1 is LNHDA and CDR2 SQIVND (reference sequence). CDR3 amino acids: CASSMQGLNTEAFF. DNA for the CDR3: TGTGCCAGTAGTATGCAGGGGTTGAACACTGAAGCTTTCTTT.